This TCR beta chain derives from a study of shared clonotypes between healthy human individuals. For this clone: What it binds is unknown.

The study's findings and limits: Naive CD4 clonotype sharing across several donors was roughly 5%.

Produced via immunoSEQ multiplex PCR; TCRdb's table is partial and in-frame only. The sample consists of around 980,000 clones, around 82% of them appearing once. This sequence originates from a man between 18 and 35 years old in good health. Some clones in this sample may be carry-over from other donors' samples. Sequencing was performed on memory CD4+ T cells from PBMCs. Subset defined: CD45RA-negative fraction.

CDR3 nucleotide sequence: TGCGCCAGCAGCCAAGGGACAGGAGTTACCTACGAGCAGTACTTC. Protein: CASSQGTGVTYEQYF. This chain uses TRBV4-1 with TRBJ2-7; 7 nucleotides align to TRBD1. V shed 1 base and J 2 bases; nucleotides not matched to a gene: 5. From germline, CDR1 is MGHRA and CDR2 YSYEKL. The CDR3 extends over 15 amino acids.